This is a list of T cell receptor beta chains from one sample in a study of T cell responses to AZD1222 COVID-19 vaccine. Generated by immunoSEQ multiplex PCR, the TCRdb table keeps only in-frame clones and is missing some. The table has approximately 100,000 clones, around nine tenths seen once; the top ten hold around 15%. The material sequenced was peripheral blood, taken on day 0 of AZD1222 vaccination. The receptors were sampled from an adult in good health. CDR3s leave out the opening cysteine and the closing phenylalanine or tryptophan. Fields, in order: CDR3 length, V gene, CDR3 protein.

>10|TRBV10-3
AISEGGYEQY
>11|TRBV5-1
ASSWAGNNEQF
>12|TRBV18
ASSPREGADTQY
>9|TRBV27
ASSFGDKQY
>13|TRBV18
ASSLSGGYNSPLH
>17|TRBV11-2
ASSSPGVRRGQGLAEAF
>9|TRBV6-5
ASGFNEKLF
>14|TRBV15
ATSRDSLGTNYEQY
>11|TRBV6-2/TRBV6-3
ASSYSRSDGYT
>14|TRBV7-9
ASSLMGGSKGLEQY
>11|TRBV11-2
ASSLGGANVLT
>13|TRBV7-6
ASSPMSGAYNEQF
>10|TRBV6-6
ASSPGAYEQY
>13|TRBV5-1
ASSQGTGSREKLF
>14|TRBV7-9
ASSLDRVLKNTEAF
>12|TRBV7-9
ASSSDLYQETQY
>12|TRBV5-1
ASSLSGTSYEQY
>13|TRBV4-2
ASSQPAGGYNEQF
>12|TRBV6-4
ASSASGRVNEQF
>10|TRBV18
ASSPQGESLH
>15|TRBV7-6
ASSHGSRTTSNTEAF
>12|TRBV7-9
ASSQSRVIYEQY
>13|TRBV19
ASMAQLTRNYGYT
>11|TRBV6-5
ASSPRGEGEQY
>13|TRBV9
ASSVETSGWDTQY
>14|TRBV21-1
ASTRKGPDPNYGYT
>13|TRBV15
ATSSDREGTDTQY
>13|TRBV29-1
SVDLPEGNREKLF
>13|TRBV18
ASSPPGQRQETQY
>16|TRBV9
ASSAHPYGRRVNTEAF
>14|TRBV6-5
ASSYSNRGAGNTIY
>12|TRBV5-1
ASSSRGDVAEAF
>13|TRBV6-5
ASTPSGPTNEKLF